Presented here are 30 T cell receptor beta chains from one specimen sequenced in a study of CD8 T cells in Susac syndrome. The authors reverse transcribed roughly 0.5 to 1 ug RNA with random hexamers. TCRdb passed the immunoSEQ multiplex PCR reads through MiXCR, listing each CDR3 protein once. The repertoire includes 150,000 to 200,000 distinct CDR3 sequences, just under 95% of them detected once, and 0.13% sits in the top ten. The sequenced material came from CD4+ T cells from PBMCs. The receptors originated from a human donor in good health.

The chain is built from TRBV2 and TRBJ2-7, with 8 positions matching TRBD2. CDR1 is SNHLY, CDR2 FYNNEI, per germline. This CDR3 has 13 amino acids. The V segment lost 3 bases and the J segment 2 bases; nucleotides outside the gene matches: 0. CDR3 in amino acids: CASSDGGAYEQYF. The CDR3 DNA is TGTGCCAGCAGTGACGGGGGGGCCTACGAGCAGTACTTC.

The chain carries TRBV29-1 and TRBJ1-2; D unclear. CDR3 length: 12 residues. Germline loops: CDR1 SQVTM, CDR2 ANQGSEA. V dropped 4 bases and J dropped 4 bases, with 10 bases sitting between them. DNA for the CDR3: TGCAGCGTTGCGGAGGGTCTCTATGGCTACACCTTC. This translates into CSVAEGLYGYTF.

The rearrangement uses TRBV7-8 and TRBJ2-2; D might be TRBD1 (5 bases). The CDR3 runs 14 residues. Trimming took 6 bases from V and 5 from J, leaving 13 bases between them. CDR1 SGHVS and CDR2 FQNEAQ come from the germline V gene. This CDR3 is CASRRRERTGELFF. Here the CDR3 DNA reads TGTGCCAGCAGGCGCAGGGAAAGGACCGGGGAGCTGTTTTTT. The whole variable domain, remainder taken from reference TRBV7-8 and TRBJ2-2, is GAGVSQSPRYKVAKRGQDVALRCDPISGHVSLFWYQQALGQGPEFLTYFQNEAQLDKSGLPSDRFFAERPEGSVSTLKIQRTQQEDSAVYLCASRRRERTGELFFGEGSRLTVL.

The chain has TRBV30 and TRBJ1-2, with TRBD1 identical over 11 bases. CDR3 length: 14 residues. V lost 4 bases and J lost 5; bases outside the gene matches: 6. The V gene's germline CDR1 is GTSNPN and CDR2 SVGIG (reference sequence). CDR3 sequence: CAWIAGQGAYGYTF. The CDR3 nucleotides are TGTGCCTGGATCGCCGGACAGGGGGCATATGGCTACACCTTC. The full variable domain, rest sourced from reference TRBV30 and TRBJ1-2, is SQTIHQWPATLVQPVGSPLSLECTVEGTSNPNLYWYRQAAGRGLQLLFYSVGIGQISSEVPQNLSASRPQDRQFILSSKKLLLSDSGFYLCAWIAGQGAYGYTFGSGTRLTVV.

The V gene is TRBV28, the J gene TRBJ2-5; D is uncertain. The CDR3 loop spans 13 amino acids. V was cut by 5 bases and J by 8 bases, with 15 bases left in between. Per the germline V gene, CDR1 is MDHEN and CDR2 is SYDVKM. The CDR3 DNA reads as TGTGCCAGCAGTCCCTGGGTGCGTCATACCCAGTACTTC. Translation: CASSPWVRHTQYF.

The CDR3 is CATSVRQGGELFF. In nucleotides, the CDR3 is TGTGCCACCAGTGTCCGACAGGGCGGGGAGCTGTTTTTT. The gene calls are TRBV24-1 and TRBJ2-2, with 7 positions matching TRBD1. Per germline, CDR1 KGHDR and CDR2 SFDVKD. The junction had 3 bases not matched to a gene; V was cut back by 5 bases and J by 7 bases. This CDR3 is 13 amino acids long.

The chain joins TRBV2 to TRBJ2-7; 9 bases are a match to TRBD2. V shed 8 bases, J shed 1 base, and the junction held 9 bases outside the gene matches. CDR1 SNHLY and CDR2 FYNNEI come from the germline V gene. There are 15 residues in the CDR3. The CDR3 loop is CASFPGGGASYEQYF. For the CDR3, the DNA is TGTGCCAGCTTCCCTGGCGGGGGGGCGTCCTACGAGCAGTACTTC.

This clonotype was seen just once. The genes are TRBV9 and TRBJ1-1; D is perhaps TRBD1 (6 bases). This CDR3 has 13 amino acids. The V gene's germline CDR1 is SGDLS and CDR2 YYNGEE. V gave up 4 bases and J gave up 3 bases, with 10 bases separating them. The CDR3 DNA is TGTGCCAGCAGCACAGGGAGTCACACTGAAGCTTTCTTT. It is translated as CASSTGSHTEAFF.

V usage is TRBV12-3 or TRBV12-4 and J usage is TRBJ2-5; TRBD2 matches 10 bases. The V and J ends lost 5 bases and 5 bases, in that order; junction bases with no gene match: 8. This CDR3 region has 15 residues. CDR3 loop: CASSQRGGRWETQYF. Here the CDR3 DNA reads TGTGCCAGCAGTCAGCGGGGGGGCCGCTGGGAGACCCAGTACTTC.

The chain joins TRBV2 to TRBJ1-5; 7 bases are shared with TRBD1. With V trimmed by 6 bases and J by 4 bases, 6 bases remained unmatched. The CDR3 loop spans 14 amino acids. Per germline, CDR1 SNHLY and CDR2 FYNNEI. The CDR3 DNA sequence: TGTGCCAGCAGCGGGGTACAGGGGAATCAGCCCCAGCATTTT. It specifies CASSGVQGNQPQHF.

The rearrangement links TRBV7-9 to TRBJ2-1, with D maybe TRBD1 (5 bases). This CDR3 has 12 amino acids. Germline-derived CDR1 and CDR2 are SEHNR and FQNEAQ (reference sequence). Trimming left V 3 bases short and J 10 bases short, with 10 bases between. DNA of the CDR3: TGTGCCAGCAGCTTCATACAGGCCGAGCAGTTCTTC. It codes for CASSFIQAEQFF. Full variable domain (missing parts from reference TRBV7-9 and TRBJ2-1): DTGVSQNPRHKITKRGQNVTFRCDPISEHNRLYWYRQTLGQGPEFLTYFQNEAQLEKSRLLSDRFSAERPKGSFSTLEIQRTEQGDSAMYLCASSFIQAEQFFGPGTRLTVL.

In DNA, the CDR3 is TGTGCCAGCAGTCCCAGGGGAGATAATTCACCCCTCCACTTT. Amino acid sequence: CASSPRGDNSPLHF. This sequence joins TRBV12-3 or TRBV12-4 and TRBJ1-6, with a weak D call TRBD1 (6 bases). The CDR3 has 14 residues. Trimming cost V 5 bases and J 5 bases, with 10 bases left between them.

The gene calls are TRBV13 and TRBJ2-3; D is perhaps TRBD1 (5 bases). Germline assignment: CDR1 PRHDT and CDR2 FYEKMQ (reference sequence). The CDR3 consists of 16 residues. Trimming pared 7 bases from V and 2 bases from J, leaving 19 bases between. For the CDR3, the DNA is TGTGCCAGCACCCAACGGGCAGGGTCAAACACAGATACGCAGTATTTT. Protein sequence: CASTQRAGSNTDTQYF. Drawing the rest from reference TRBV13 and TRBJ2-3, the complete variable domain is AAGVIQSPRHLIKEKRETATLKCYPIPRHDTVYWYQQGPGQDPQFLISFYEKMQSDKGSIPDRFSAQQFSDYHSELNMSSLELGDSALYFCASTQRAGSNTDTQYFGPGTRLTVL.

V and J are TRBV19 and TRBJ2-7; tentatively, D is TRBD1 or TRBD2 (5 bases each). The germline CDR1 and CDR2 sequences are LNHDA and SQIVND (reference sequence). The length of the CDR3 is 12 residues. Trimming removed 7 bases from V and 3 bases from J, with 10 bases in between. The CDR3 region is CASTGLSYEQYF. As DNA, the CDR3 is TGTGCCAGTACGGGGCTGAGCTACGAGCAGTACTTC.

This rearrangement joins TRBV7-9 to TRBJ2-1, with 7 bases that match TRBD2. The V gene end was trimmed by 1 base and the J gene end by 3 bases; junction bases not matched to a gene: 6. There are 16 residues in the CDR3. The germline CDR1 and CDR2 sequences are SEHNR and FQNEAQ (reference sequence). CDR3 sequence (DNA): TGTGCCAGCAGCTTAGTCTTTGGACTAGACTACAATGAGCAGTTCTTC. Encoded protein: CASSLVFGLDYNEQFF.

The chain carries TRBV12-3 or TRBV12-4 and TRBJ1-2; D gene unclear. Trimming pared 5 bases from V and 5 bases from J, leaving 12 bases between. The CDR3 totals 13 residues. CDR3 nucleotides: TGTGCCAGCAGTCCCGGCTCTGGTTATGGCTACACCTTC. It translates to CASSPGSGYGYTF.

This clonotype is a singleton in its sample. CDR3 residues: CASRSPSLLNYGYTF. CDR3 DNA: TGTGCCAGCAGATCCCCAAGCTTGTTAAACTATGGCTACACCTTC. The V and J genes are TRBV6-5 and TRBJ1-2; D not resolved. V lost 6 bases, J lost 2 bases, and 16 bases lay in between. This CDR3 comprises 15 residues. CDR1 and CDR2 (germline): MNHEY, SVGAGI.

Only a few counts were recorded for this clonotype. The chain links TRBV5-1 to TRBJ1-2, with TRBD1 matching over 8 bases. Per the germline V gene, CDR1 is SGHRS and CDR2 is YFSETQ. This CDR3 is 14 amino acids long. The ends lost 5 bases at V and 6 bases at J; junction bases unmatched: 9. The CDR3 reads CASSGQGQGDGYTF. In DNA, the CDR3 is TGCGCCAGCAGTGGACAAGGACAGGGAGATGGCTACACCTTC.

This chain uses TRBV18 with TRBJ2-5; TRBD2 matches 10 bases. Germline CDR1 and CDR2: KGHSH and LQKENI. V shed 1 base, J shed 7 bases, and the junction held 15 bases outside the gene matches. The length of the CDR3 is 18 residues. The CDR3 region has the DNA TGTGCCAGCTCACCACGGCTAGCGGGGGCGAGTTCCTCAGGGACCCAGTACTTC. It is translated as CASSPRLAGASSSGTQYF.

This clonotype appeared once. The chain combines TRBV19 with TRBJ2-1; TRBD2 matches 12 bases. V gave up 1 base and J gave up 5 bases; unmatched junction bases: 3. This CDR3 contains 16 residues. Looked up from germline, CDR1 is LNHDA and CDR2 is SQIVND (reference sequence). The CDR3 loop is CASSIVTSGGDNEQFF. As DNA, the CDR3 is TGTGCCAGTAGTATAGTGACTAGCGGGGGAGACAATGAGCAGTTCTTC.

The CDR3 spells CSARARQGNYGYTF. DNA for the CDR3: TGCAGTGCTAGAGCGCGACAGGGGAACTATGGCTACACCTTC. The chain joins TRBV20-1 to TRBJ1-2, with 8 bases that match TRBD1. This CDR3 comprises 14 residues. The J segment lost 2 bases and the V segment lost 1 base, leaving 3 bases of the junction unmatched. CDR1 and CDR2 (germline): DFQATT, SNEGSKA (reference sequence).

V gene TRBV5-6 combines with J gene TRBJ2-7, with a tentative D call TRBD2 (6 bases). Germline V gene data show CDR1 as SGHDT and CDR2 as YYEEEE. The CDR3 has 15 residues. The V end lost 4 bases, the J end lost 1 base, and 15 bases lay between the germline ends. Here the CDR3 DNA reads TGTGCCAGCAGCGTTGGGGGGACCTCTTCCTACGAGCAGTACTTC. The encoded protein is CASSVGGTSSYEQYF.

CDR3 DNA sequence: TGTGCCATCGGGACACGGTCCTACGAGCAGTACTTC. Encoded protein: CAIGTRSYEQYF. The chain is built from TRBV30 and TRBJ2-7, with D possibly TRBD1 on 6 matching bases. CDR3 length: 12 amino acids. V gave up 8 bases and J gave up 1 base, with 12 bases separating them. The germline CDR1 and CDR2 sequences are GTSNPN and SVGIG (reference sequence).

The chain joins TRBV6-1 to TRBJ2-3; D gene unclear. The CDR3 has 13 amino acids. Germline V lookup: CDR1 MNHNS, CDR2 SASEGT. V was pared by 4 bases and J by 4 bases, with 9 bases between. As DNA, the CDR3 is TGTGCCAGCAGTGGTCCAGGCTCAGATACGCAGTATTTT. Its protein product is CASSGPGSDTQYF.

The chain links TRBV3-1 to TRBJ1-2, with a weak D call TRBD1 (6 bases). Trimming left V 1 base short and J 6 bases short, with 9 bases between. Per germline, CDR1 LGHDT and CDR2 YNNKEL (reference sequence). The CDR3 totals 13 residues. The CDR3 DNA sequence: TGTGCCAGCAGCCAAGGGACAGCGGATGGCTACACCTTC. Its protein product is CASSQGTADGYTF.

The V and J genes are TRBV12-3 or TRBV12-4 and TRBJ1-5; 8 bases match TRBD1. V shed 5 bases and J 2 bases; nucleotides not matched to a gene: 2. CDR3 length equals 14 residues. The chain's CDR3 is CASSATGGNQPQHF. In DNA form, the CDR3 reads TGTGCCAGCAGTGCGACAGGGGGCAATCAGCCCCAGCATTTT.

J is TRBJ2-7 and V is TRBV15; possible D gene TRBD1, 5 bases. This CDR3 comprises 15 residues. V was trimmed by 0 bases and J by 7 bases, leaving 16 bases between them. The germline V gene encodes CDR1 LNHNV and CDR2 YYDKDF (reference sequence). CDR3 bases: TGTGCCACCAGCAGAGATCACCCTAGGGGCGAGGAGCAGTACTTC. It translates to CATSRDHPRGEEQYF.

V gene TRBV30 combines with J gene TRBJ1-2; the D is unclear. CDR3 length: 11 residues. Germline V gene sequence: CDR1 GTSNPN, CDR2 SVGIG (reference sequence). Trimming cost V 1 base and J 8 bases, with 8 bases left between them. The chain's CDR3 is CAWSGGGGYTF. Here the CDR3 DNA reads TGTGCCTGGAGTGGGGGAGGGGGCTACACCTTC.

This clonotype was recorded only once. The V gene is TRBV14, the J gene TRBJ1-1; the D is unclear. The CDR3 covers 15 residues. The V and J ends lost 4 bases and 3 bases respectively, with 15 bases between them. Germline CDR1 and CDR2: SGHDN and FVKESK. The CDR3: CASSLRPTWDTEAFF. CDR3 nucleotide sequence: TGTGCCAGCAGCCTCCGACCCACCTGGGACACTGAAGCTTTCTTT.

DNA for the CDR3: TGTGCCAGCAGTTACTCGGCCGGGCAGCCCCAGCATTTT. Amino acids: CASSYSAGQPQHF. This chain connects TRBV6-5 to TRBJ1-5; D unresolved. The CDR3 length is 13 residues. CDR1 MNHEY and CDR2 SVGAGI come from the germline V gene. The V and J ends lost 0 bases and 7 bases respectively, with 7 bases between them.